This T cell receptor (beta chain) was captured by sequencing in a study of T cells in Graves' hyperthyroidism and ophthalmopathy. Between the trimmed V and J ends, which lost 7 bases and 6 bases, there was a span of 18 bases. The length of the CDR3 is 14 residues. The germline V gene has CDR1 LNHDA and CDR2 SQIVND (reference sequence). The CDR3 regions of TCR beta were amplified from RNA transcripts. RT-PCR in the first round (using the HTBI primer set) targeted the TCR CDR3. From the multiplex PCR reads, TCRdb called clonotypes with MiXCR, one entry per CDR3 protein. The table lists around 340,000 distinct CDR3 sequences, approximately 15% of them singletons. Diagnostic decisions used clinical symptoms, serum thyroxine and TRAb, thyroid ultrasound and orbital computed tomography. Fresh 10 ml peripheral blood yielded PBMCs. In this sample, this clonotype turned up a few times.

The sequence derives from a woman in her 30s with Graves' hyperthyroidism. Sequences were obtained from blood. V is TRBV19 and J is TRBJ1-1, with TRBD1 as a possible D gene (6 bases). DNA for the CDR3: TGTGCCAGTACCACGGGGGGCGGTATCGCTGAAGCTTTCTTT. Protein product: CASTTGGGIAEAFF. Full variable domain (outside the CDR3, taken from reference TRBV19 and TRBJ1-1): DGGITQSPKYLFRKEGQNVTLSCEQNLNHDAMYWYRQDPGQGLRLIYYSQIVNDFQKGDIAEGYSVSREKKESFPLTVTSAQKNPTAFYLCASTTGGGIAEAFFGQGTRLTVV.